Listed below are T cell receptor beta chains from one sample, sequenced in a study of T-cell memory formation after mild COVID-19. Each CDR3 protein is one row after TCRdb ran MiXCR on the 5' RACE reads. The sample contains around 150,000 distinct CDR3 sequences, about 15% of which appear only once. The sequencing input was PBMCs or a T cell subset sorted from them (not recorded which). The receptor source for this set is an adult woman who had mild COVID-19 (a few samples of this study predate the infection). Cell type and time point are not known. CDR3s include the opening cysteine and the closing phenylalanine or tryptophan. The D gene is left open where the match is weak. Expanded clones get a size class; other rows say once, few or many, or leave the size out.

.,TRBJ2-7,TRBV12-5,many,CASGLEDRPYEQYF,TGTGCTAGTGGTTTGGAGGACAGACCCTACGAGCAGTACTTC
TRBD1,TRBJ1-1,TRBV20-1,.,CSATEGADTEAFF,TGCAGTGCCACCGAGGGGGCTGACACTGAAGCTTTCTTT
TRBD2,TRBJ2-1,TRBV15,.,CATSRGLSGSYNEQFF,TGTGCCACCAGCCGGGGACTATCAGGCTCCTACAATGAGCAGTTCTTC
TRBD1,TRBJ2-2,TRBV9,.,CASSVWQGAGELFF,TGTGCCAGCAGCGTATGGCAGGGGGCCGGGGAGCTGTTTTTT
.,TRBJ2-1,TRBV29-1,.,CSVEEGARRGVGGYNEQFF,TGCAGCGTTGAAGAGGGGGCTCGGCGGGGTGTAGGGGGCTACAATGAGCAGTTCTTC
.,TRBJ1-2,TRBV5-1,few,CASSLEGREDGYTF,TGCGCCAGCAGCTTGGAGGGCAGGGAGGATGGCTACACCTTC
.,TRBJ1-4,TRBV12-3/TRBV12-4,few,CASRMDLREKLFF,TGTGCCAGCAGGATGGATTTGCGCGAAAAACTGTTTTTT
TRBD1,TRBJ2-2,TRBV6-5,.,CAVQGDRTGELFF,TGTGCCGTTCAGGGGGATCGGACCGGGGAGCTGTTTTTT
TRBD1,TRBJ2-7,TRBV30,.,CAWSSTGTGGLEQYF,TGTGCCTGGAGTTCAACCGGGACAGGGGGGCTCGAGCAGTACTTC
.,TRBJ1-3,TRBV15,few,CATSDRDGGNTIYF,TGTGCCACCAGCGACCGGGACGGAGGAAACACCATATATTTT
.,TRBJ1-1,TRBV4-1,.,CASSQAIGNTEAFF,TGCGCCAGCAGCCAAGCGATAGGGAACACTGAAGCTTTCTTT
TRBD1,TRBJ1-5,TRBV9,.,CASSELDRASSNQPQHF,TGTGCCAGCAGTGAACTGGACAGGGCGAGTAGCAATCAGCCCCAGCATTTT
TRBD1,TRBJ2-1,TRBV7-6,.,CASSLVPGTGEVNEQFF,TGTGCCAGCAGCTTAGTTCCCGGGACAGGGGAGGTGAATGAGCAGTTCTTC
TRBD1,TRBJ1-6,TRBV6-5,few,CASSLGDRSLGMAPLHF,TGTGCCAGCAGCCTCGGGGACAGGTCACTAGGGATGGCACCCCTCCACTTT
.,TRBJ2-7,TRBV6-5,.,CASSYAGRPSNEQYF,TGTGCCAGCAGTTACGCCGGGCGGCCGTCCAACGAGCAGTACTTC
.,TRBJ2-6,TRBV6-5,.,CASSISGANVLTF,TGTGCCAGCAGTATTTCTGGGGCCAACGTCCTGACTTTC
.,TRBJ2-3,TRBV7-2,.,CASSSGPNTDTQYF,TGTGCCAGCAGCTCGGGCCCCAACACAGATACGCAGTATTTT
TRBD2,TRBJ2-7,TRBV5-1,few,CASSVGLAEDIYEQYF,TGCGCCAGCAGCGTAGGACTAGCGGAGGACATCTACGAGCAGTACTTC
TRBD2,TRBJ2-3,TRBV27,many,CASSPQRGGTDTQYF,TGTGCCAGCAGTCCGCAGCGGGGGGGCACAGATACGCAGTATTTT
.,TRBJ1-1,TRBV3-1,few,CASSQVEHSGNTEAFF,TGTGCCAGCAGCCAAGTAGAACACAGCGGGAACACTGAAGCTTTCTTT
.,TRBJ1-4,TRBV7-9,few,CASSQMGVGNEKLFF,TGTGCCAGCAGCCAAATGGGAGTAGGTAATGAAAAACTGTTTTTT
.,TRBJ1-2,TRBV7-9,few,CASSLAGGRGYTF,TGTGCCAGCAGCCTCGCTGGGGGGAGAGGCTACACCTTC
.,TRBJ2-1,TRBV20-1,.,CSGVGSYNEQFF,TGCAGTGGGGTAGGCTCCTACAATGAGCAGTTCTTC
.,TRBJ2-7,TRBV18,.,CASSPPTGRYEQYF,TGTGCCAGCTCACCACCCACTGGACGCTACGAGCAGTACTTC
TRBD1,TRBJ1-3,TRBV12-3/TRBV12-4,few,CASSPGQANGNTIYF,TGTGCCAGCAGTCCAGGACAGGCAAATGGAAACACCATATATTTT
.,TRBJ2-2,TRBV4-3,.,CASSQVYGRYTGELFF,TGCGCCAGCAGCCAAGTTTACGGACGATACACCGGGGAGCTGTTTTTT
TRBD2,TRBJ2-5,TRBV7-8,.,CASSPPGLAGSETQYF,TGTGCCAGCAGCCCTCCGGGACTAGCGGGATCTGAGACCCAGTACTTC
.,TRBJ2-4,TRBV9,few,CASSAGAPRDIQYF,TGTGCCAGCAGCGCGGGGGCCCCGAGAGACATTCAGTACTTC
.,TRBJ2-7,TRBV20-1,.,CSARRDDSYEQYF,TGCAGTGCTAGGAGGGACGACAGCTACGAGCAGTACTTC
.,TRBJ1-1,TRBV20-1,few,CSADDGGVHTEAFF,TGCAGTGCCGACGATGGGGGGGTGCACACTGAAGCTTTCTTT
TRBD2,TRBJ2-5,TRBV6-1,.,CASSSPGLAGKETQYF,TGTGCCAGCAGTTCACCGGGACTAGCGGGGAAAGAGACCCAGTACTTC
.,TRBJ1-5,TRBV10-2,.,CASSEGEGGQPQHF,TGCGCCAGCAGTGAGGGGGAGGGCGGTCAGCCCCAGCATTTT
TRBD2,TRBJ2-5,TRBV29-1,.,CSVEGGEGKETQYF,TGCAGCGTTGAAGGGGGGGAGGGGAAAGAGACCCAGTACTTC
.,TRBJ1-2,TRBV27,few,CASSFRRRDGYTF,TGTGCCAGCAGTTTTCGGCGCAGAGATGGCTACACCTTC
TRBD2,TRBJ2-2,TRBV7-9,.,CASSPQAGGTTGELFF,TGTGCCAGCAGTCCCCAGGCGGGAGGTACAACCGGGGAGCTGTTTTTT
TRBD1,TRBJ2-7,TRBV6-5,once,CASRPQGVTPYEQYF,TGTGCCAGCAGGCCTCAGGGGGTGACTCCCTACGAGCAGTACTTC
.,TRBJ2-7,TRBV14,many,CASSQGQGGYEQYF,TGTGCCAGCAGCCAAGGACAGGGAGGCTACGAGCAGTACTTC
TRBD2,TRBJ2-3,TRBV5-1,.,CASSLRTSGDTQYF,TGCGCCAGCAGCTTAAGGACTAGCGGAGATACGCAGTATTTT
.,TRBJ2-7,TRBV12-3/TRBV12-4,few,CASSPGAGEQYF,TGTGCCAGCAGTCCAGGGGCAGGGGAGCAGTACTTC
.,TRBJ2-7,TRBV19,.,CASSIGMRYEQYF,TGTGCCAGTAGCATCGGGATGAGGTACGAGCAGTACTTC
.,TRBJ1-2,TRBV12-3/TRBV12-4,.,CASSPSGREDGYTF,TGTGCCAGCAGTCCGAGCGGCCGGGAGGATGGCTACACCTTC
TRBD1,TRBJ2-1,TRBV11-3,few,CATRDRGQNEQFF,TGTGCCACCCGGGACAGGGGGCAGAATGAGCAGTTCTTC
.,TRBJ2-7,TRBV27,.,CASSLRTASYEQYF,TGTGCCAGCAGTCTCCGGACAGCCTCCTACGAGCAGTACTTC
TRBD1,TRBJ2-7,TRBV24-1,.,CATSEGGTAPFEQYF,TGTGCCACCAGTGAGGGTGGGACAGCCCCCTTTGAGCAGTACTTC
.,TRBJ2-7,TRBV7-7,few,CASSPGDLISYEQYF,TGTGCCAGCAGCCCAGGGGACCTGATCTCCTACGAGCAGTACTTC
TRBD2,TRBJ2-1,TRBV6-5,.,CASSYTVLAGGPNEQFF,TGTGCCAGCAGTTACACCGTACTAGCGGGAGGGCCTAATGAGCAGTTCTTC
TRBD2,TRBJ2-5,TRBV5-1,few,CASSLQRGDQETQYF,TGCGCCAGCAGCTTGCAGCGGGGGGACCAAGAGACCCAGTACTTC
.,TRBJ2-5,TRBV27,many,CASSVYTRGETQYF,TGTGCCAGCAGTGTCTACACTAGGGGGGAGACCCAGTACTTC
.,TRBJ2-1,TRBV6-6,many,CASSYSRVYNEQFF,TGTGCCAGCAGTTACTCCAGGGTTTACAATGAGCAGTTCTTC
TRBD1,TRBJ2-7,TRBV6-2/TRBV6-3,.,CASSYDRANEQYF,TGTGCCAGCAGTTACGACAGGGCCAACGAGCAGTACTTC
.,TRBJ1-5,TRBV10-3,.,CAISEGAPNQPQHF,TGTGCCATCAGTGAAGGGGCGCCCAATCAGCCCCAGCATTTT
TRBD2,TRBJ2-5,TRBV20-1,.,CSALGGLGDLAGRETQYF,TGCAGTGCTCTAGGGGGACTTGGGGATCTAGCGGGTAGAGAGACCCAGTACTTC
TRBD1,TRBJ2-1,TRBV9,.,CASSARTGDSWDEQFF,TGTGCCAGCAGCGCCCGGACAGGGGACAGCTGGGATGAGCAGTTCTTC
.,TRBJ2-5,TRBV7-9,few,CASTSGGGETQYF,TGTGCCAGCACGTCCGGGGGCGGGGAGACCCAGTACTTC
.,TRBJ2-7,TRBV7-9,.,CASSSTLARASYEQYF,TGTGCCAGCAGCTCCACGTTGGCAAGGGCGTCCTACGAGCAGTACTTC
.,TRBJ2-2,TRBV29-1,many,CSVGSPPSGELFF,TGCAGCGTTGGCTCTCCCCCGTCTGGGGAGCTGTTTTTT